The 25 T cell receptor beta chains presented below share a single source sample, sequenced in a study of CD8 T cells in Susac syndrome. Random hexamers were used to reverse transcribe the RNA input (roughly 0.5 to 1 ug). TCRdb re-called the immunoSEQ multiplex PCR reads with MiXCR, one entry per CDR3 protein. The sample comprises some 180,000 distinct CDR3 sequences, approximately 95% of which are singletons, and about 0.1% rests with the top ten. Source material: CD4+ T cells from PBMCs. Every receptor here comes from a human donor in good health.

J is TRBJ2-5 and V is TRBV6-2 or TRBV6-3, with 7 bases identical to TRBD2. Trimming at V came to 5 bases and at J to 4 bases, leaving 13 bases not matched to a gene. Per the germline V gene, CDR1 is MNHEY and CDR2 is SVGEGT. CDR3 length: 16 amino acids. CDR3 DNA sequence: TGTGCCAGCAGTGGCGGGAGCCCCTCCAAAGGAGAGACCCAGTACTTC. It encodes CASSGGSPSKGETQYF.

The chain joins TRBV6-2 or TRBV6-3 to TRBJ2-1, with TRBD1 as a possible D gene (6 bases). The V and J ends lost 6 bases and 6 bases respectively, with 9 bases between them. The CDR3 loop spans 12 amino acids. Germline V gives CDR1 MNHEY, CDR2 SVGEGT. CDR3 in amino acids: CASRKQGNEQFF. The CDR3 nucleotides are TGTGCCAGCAGAAAACAGGGCAATGAGCAGTTCTTC.

The genes are TRBV20-1 and TRBJ2-7; 7 bases line up with TRBD2. Unmatched junction bases numbered 11, after V lost 2 bases and J lost 4 bases. The V gene's germline CDR1 is DFQATT and CDR2 SNEGSKA (reference sequence). This CDR3 has 15 amino acids. The CDR3 DNA sequence: TGCAGTGCTAGACTCGGGGGGAGGGCAAGGTACGAGCAGTACTTC. Amino acids: CSARLGGRARYEQYF.

J is TRBJ2-7 and V is TRBV7-3; the D call may be TRBD1 or TRBD2 (6 bases each). In germline, CDR1 is SGHTA, CDR2 FQGTGA. Trimming shortened V by 3 bases and J by 5 bases, and 14 bases separated the two germline ends. This CDR3 comprises 14 residues. The chain's CDR3 is CASSLGAGFDEQYF. As DNA, the CDR3 is TGTGCCAGCAGCTTGGGGGCGGGGTTCGACGAGCAGTACTTC.

As DNA, the CDR3 is TGTGCCAGCAGTACCTCGACTAGCGGCTGGGATGAGCAGTTCTTC. Protein: CASSTSTSGWDEQFF. V and J are TRBV12-3 or TRBV12-4 and TRBJ2-1, with TRBD2 identical over 9 bases. This CDR3 has 15 amino acids. Germline trimming cut 5 bases from V and 8 bases from J; bases unmatched to any gene: 10.

The chain uses TRBV29-1 and TRBJ2-7; 7 nucleotides match TRBD1. V lost 4 bases, J lost 3 bases, and 3 bases stayed unmatched. The germline gives CDR1 SQVTM, CDR2 ANQGSEA. This CDR3 spans 12 amino acids. CDR3 coding DNA: TGCAGCGTTGGGCAGGGGGACTACGAGCAGTACTTC. Translated: CSVGQGDYEQYF.

The CDR3, as DNA: TGTGCCAGCACAACTAGTGCCACCGGGGAGCTGTTTTTT. It translates to CASTTSATGELFF. This chain joins TRBV6-2 or TRBV6-3 and TRBJ2-2, with D possibly TRBD2 on 5 matching bases. The CDR3 has 13 residues. Deletions cut 7 bases from V and 4 bases from J, with 10 bases between. Germline V gives CDR1 MNHEY, CDR2 SVGEGT.

A single count supports this clonotype. The chain is built from TRBV7-2 and TRBJ2-5; 12 bases match TRBD2. V shed 5 bases and J 0 bases; nucleotides not matched to a gene: 1. The CDR3 has 15 amino acids. CDR1 SGHTA and CDR2 FQGNSA come from the germline V gene. The CDR3 DNA reads TGTGCCAGCAGCCGGACTAGCGGGAACCAAGAGACCCAGTACTTC. Amino acid sequence: CASSRTSGNQETQYF.

The chain combines TRBV12-3 or TRBV12-4 with TRBJ2-3, with TRBD2 as a possible D gene (5 bases). The V gene lost 2 bases and the J gene lost 0 bases, with 6 bases spanning the gap. The CDR3 is 14 amino acids. The CDR3 region has the DNA TGTGCCAGCAGTTTAAGAGGGAGCACAGATACGCAGTATTTT. It is translated as CASSLRGSTDTQYF.

This clonotype was detected once. The V and J genes are TRBV2 and TRBJ2-1; D perhaps matches TRBD2 (5 bases). The CDR3 runs 14 residues. V lost 7 bases and J lost 1, with 11 bases in between. CDR1 SNHLY and CDR2 FYNNEI come from the germline V gene. In DNA, the CDR3 is TGTGCCAGCAAGGCTAGCCAATCCTACAATGAGCAGTTCTTC. Translated: CASKASQSYNEQFF.

V is TRBV9 and J is TRBJ2-3; 8 positions match TRBD2. Per germline, CDR1 SGDLS and CDR2 YYNGEE. There are 16 residues in the CDR3. After removal of 4 bases from V and 5 bases from J, the junction contained 12 bases not matched to a gene. The CDR3 DNA reads as TGTGCCAGCAGCCCGAGTAGTACTAGCGGAATAGATACGCAGTATTTT. Protein sequence: CASSPSSTSGIDTQYF.

The chain is built from TRBV14 and TRBJ2-7; D is possibly TRBD2 (5 bases). With 4 bases removed from V and 2 bases from J, the gap between germline ends came to 15 bases. CDR1 is SGHDN, CDR2 FVKESK, per germline. This CDR3 is 15 amino acids long. DNA for the CDR3: TGTGCCAGCAGCCGCGGCGAGGGTTGGACCTACGAGCAGTACTTC. Translated, it gives CASSRGEGWTYEQYF.

In this sample, this clonotype turned up once. J is TRBJ1-5 and V is TRBV3-1, with TRBD1 matching 7 bases. J was trimmed by 7 bases and V by 2 bases; bases with no gene match: 2. The CDR3 length is 13 residues. Looked up from germline, CDR1 is LGHDT and CDR2 is YNNKEL (reference sequence). Here the CDR3 reads CASSQYRGQPQHF. CDR3 nucleotide sequence: TGTGCCAGCAGCCAATACAGGGGACAGCCCCAGCATTTT.

In its sample, this clonotype was seen once. This sequence joins TRBV27 and TRBJ1-4, with 7 bases lining up with TRBD1. This CDR3 is built from 14 residues. V lost 6 bases and J lost 7; bases outside the gene matches: 8. Germline assignment: CDR1 MNHEY and CDR2 SMNVEV (reference sequence). CDR3 region: CASSLDRLSEKLFF. Written as DNA, the CDR3 is TGTGCCAGCAGCCTGGACAGGCTGAGTGAAAAACTGTTTTTT.

The chain employs TRBV12-3 or TRBV12-4 and TRBJ2-7; TRBD2 matches at 7 bases. The length of the CDR3 is 14 residues. The trim removed 6 bases at V and 2 bases at J, leaving 7 bases unmatched. In DNA, the CDR3 is TGTGCCAGCAGACCAAGCGGGGATCCCTACGAGCAGTACTTC. Protein product: CASRPSGDPYEQYF.

This clonotype was picked up one time. This sequence joins TRBV28 and TRBJ1-1; no firm D call. The CDR3 is 11 residues long. Trimming took off 5 bases at V and 3 bases at J, with 4 bases between the two ends. Germline V gene lookup returns CDR1 MDHEN and CDR2 SYDVKM. The DNA for the CDR3 is TGTGCCAGCAGTACATACACTGAAGCTTTCTTT. Encoded protein: CASSTYTEAFF.

The J gene is TRBJ2-3, the V gene TRBV27; D is ambiguous. CDR1 is MNHEY, CDR2 SMNVEV, per germline (reference sequence). The CDR3 spans 12 residues. Trimming took 8 bases from V and 5 from J, leaving 11 bases between them. CDR3 nucleotide sequence: TGTGCCAGCGCTTATTTCGGAGATACGCAGTATTTT. This codes for CASAYFGDTQYF.

The CDR3 protein is CASRRTGGYTEAFF. The CDR3 DNA is TGTGCCAGCAGGCGGACAGGGGGGTACACTGAAGCTTTCTTT. The chain carries TRBV3-1 and TRBJ1-1, with TRBD1 matching 10 bases. The length of the CDR3 is 14 residues. Germline CDR1 and CDR2: LGHDT and YNNKEL (reference sequence). V was pared by 6 bases and J by 3 bases, with 4 bases of the junction left unmatched.

The chain carries TRBV29-1 and TRBJ2-7; D remains ambiguous. Germline V gives CDR1 SQVTM, CDR2 ANQGSEA. This CDR3 spans 12 amino acids. V lost 5 bases and J lost 2, with 10 bases in between. DNA of the CDR3: TGCAGCGTTAAACCTTCGCCCTACGAGCAGTACTTC. It is translated as CSVKPSPYEQYF.

This chain connects TRBV19 to TRBJ2-3; 8 positions match TRBD1. Trimming at V came to 3 bases and at J to 6 bases, leaving 14 bases not matched to a gene. Germline values: CDR1 LNHDA, CDR2 SQIVND (reference sequence). This CDR3 has 17 amino acids. DNA for the CDR3: TGTGCCAGTAGTATCGGACAGGGACCGGGAGTGCCGGATACGCAGTATTTT. Encoded protein: CASSIGQGPGVPDTQYF.

This chain's CDR3 is CASTVGLVLDGYTF. The CDR3, as DNA: TGTGCCTCGACAGTGGGCCTTGTATTGGATGGCTACACCTTC. The chain carries TRBV30 and TRBJ1-2; possible D gene TRBD1, 5 bases. This CDR3 is built from 14 residues. Germline-derived CDR1 and CDR2 are GTSNPN and SVGIG (reference sequence). The V gene lost 7 bases and the J gene lost 6 bases, with 21 bases spanning the gap.

This chain uses TRBV28 with TRBJ1-3; 7 nucleotides align to TRBD1. From germline, CDR1 is MDHEN and CDR2 SYDVKM. Trimming cost V 6 bases and J 2 bases; bases outside gene matches: 7. This CDR3 is 15 amino acids long. The DNA for the CDR3 is TGTGCCAGCAGCCCTGACGACAGGGCTGGAAACACCATATATTTT. Its translation is CASSPDDRAGNTIYF.

This clonotype has a single count. The V call is TRBV19, the J call TRBJ2-2; TRBD2 might be the D (6 bases). V lost 9 bases to trimming and J lost 0 bases, with 23 bases between them. CDR1 and CDR2 (germline): LNHDA, SQIVND (reference sequence). The length of the CDR3 is 18 residues. Written as DNA, the CDR3 is TGTGCCAGCGCCCCCGGGACTCCGGGACTGGCGAACACCGGGGAGCTGTTTTTT. It codes for CASAPGTPGLANTGELFF.

The chain recombines TRBV6-5 with TRBJ1-1, with D possibly being TRBD1 (5 bases). CDR3 length: 13 amino acids. CDR1 and CDR2 (germline): MNHEY, SVGAGI. Trimming took off 2 bases at V and 3 bases at J, with 7 bases between the two ends. The CDR3 region has the DNA TGTGCCAGCAGTTACGAAGGGGACACTGAAGCTTTCTTT. This gives the protein CASSYEGDTEAFF.

The rearrangement uses TRBV20-1 and TRBJ2-7, with D possibly matching TRBD2 (6 bases). The CDR3 totals 13 residues. The germline V and J ends were trimmed by 7 bases and 4 bases, with 17 bases remaining between them. Germline loops: CDR1 DFQATT, CDR2 SNEGSKA (reference sequence). CDR3 in amino acids: CSGSGVVGYEQYF. The CDR3 bases are TGCAGTGGTTCGGGGGTAGTTGGTTACGAGCAGTACTTC.